This T cell receptor (beta chain) was recorded in a study of blood T cells in healthy people across ages. It was with a sample-barcoded 5' primer and a J-beta primer mix that a second PCR of about 7 to 12 cycles was run. TCRdb itself ran the 5' RACE reads through MiXCR, one entry per CDR3 protein. Among 700,000 to 850,000 distinct CDR3 sequences listed, approximately 35% were seen once. Germline V gene sequence: CDR1 MNHEY, CDR2 SMNVEV (reference sequence). The CDR3 length is 15 residues. As for this clonotype: The target antigen is unknown. One end of the junction varies from germline; a read error may be responsible.

The study, taken as a whole, reports: The study regarded diversity estimates from one million T cells as underestimates. Across the age range, TCR beta diversity per million T cells fell in a roughly linear way.

Drawn from each donor were 8.5 to 10 milliliters of peripheral blood. Sequences were obtained from blood. The V call is TRBV27, the J call TRBJ2-1; D unclear. The sequence came from a man in his late teens or twenties in good health. The CDR3 protein is CASSLGISSYDEQFF. DNA for the CDR3: TGTGCCAGCAGTTTGGGGATATCCTCCTACGATGAGCAGTTCTTC.